The TCR beta chain described here comes from a study of T-cell memory formation after mild COVID-19. Overall study context: Largely donor-specific TCR clusters were found.

From the 5' RACE reads, TCRdb called clonotypes with MiXCR, one entry per CDR3 protein. The sample holds about 470,000 distinct CDR3 sequences; around 25% are singletons and the top ten take about an eighth. Germline CDR1 reads MNHNY; CDR2 reads SVGAGI (reference sequence). This CDR3 spans 11 amino acids. The specimen was PBMCs or a T cell subset sorted from them (not recorded which). The receptor comes from an adult woman who had mild COVID-19 (a few samples of this study predate the infection). Cell type and time point are not known. The J gene is TRBJ2-5, the V gene TRBV6-6; D tentatively reads TRBD1 or TRBD2 (5 bases each). The CDR3 region has the DNA TGTGTGACCGGGGCGGGCGAGACCCAGTACTTC. It codes for CVTGAGETQYF.